The subject of this entry is one T cell receptor (beta chain). The CDR3 spans 14 residues. V was pared by 4 bases and J by 3 bases, with 3 bases of the junction left unmatched. CDR1 and CDR2 from the germline V gene are SGHNT and YYREEE (reference sequence). This sample stems from a study of blood T cell repertoires in COVID-19. The authors' processing: Amplified reference gene primers provided the basis for estimating nucleated cell counts. Generated by immunoSEQ multiplex PCR, the TCRdb table keeps only in-frame clones and is missing some. The V and J calls and clone size were taken over from that table, and D and trimming were inferred from the DNA. The sample includes some 300,000 clones, just under 90% of them seen just once.

The J gene is TRBJ1-2, the V gene TRBV5-4; 10 bases map to TRBD1. This receptor was identified in a woman aged 45-65 years who had been exposed to COVID-19. The material sequenced was PBMCs or T cells enriched from blood (not recorded which). Written as DNA, the CDR3 is TGTGCCAGCAGCCAGGGACAGGGGTACTATGGCTACACCTTC. Translation: CASSQGQGYYGYTF.